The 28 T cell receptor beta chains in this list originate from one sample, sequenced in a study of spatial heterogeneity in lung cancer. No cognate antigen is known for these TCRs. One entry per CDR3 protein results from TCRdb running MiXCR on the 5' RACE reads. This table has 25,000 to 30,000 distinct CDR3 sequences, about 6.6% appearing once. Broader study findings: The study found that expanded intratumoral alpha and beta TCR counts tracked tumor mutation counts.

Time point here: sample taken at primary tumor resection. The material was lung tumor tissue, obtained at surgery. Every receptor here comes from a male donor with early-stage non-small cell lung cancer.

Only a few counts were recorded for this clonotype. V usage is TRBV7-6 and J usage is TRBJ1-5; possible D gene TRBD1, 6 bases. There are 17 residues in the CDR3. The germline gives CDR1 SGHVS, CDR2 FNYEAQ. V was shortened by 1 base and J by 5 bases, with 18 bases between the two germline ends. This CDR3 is CASSLEPRDTDDQPQHF. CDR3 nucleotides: TGTGCCAGCAGCTTAGAGCCCAGGGACACTGACGATCAGCCCCAGCATTTT.

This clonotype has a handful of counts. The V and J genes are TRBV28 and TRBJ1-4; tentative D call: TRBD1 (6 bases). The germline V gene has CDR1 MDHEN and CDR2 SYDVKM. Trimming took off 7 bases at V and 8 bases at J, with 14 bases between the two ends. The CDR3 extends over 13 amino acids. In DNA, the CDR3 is TGTGCCAGCATTAGGGGGGCAGGAGAAAAACTGTTTTTT. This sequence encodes CASIRGAGEKLFF. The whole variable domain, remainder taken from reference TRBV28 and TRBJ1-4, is DVKVTQSSRYLVKRTGEKVFLECVQDMDHENMFWYRQDPGLGLRLIYFSYDVKMKEKGDIPEGYSVSREKKERFSLILESASTNQTSMYLCASIRGAGEKLFFGSGTQLSVL.

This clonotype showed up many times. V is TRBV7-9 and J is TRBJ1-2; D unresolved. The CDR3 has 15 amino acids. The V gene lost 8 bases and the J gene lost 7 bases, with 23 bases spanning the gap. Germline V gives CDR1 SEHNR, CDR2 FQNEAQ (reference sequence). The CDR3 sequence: CASSLWAAGHSGYTF. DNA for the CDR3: TGTGCCAGCTCTCTCTGGGCGGCGGGTCATTCTGGCTACACCTTC. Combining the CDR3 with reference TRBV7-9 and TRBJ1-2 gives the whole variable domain DTGVSQNPRHKITKRGQNVTFRCDPISEHNRLYWYRQTLGQGPEFLTYFQNEAQLEKSRLLSDRFSAERPKGSFSTLEIQRTEQGDSAMYLCASSLWAAGHSGYTFGSGTRLTVV.

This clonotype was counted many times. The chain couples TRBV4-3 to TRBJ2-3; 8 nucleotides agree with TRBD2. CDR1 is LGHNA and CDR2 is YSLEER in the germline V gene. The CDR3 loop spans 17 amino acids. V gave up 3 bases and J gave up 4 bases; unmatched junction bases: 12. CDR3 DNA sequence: TGCGCCAGCAGCCACCTCGCCGGGACTAGAAGGGCAGATACGCAGTATTTT. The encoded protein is CASSHLAGTRRADTQYF.

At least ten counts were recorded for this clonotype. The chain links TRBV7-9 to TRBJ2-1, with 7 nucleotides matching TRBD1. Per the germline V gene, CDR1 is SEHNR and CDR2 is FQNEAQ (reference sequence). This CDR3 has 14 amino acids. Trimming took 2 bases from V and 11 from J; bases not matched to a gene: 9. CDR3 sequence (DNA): TGTGCCAGCAGCTTACCCGTAGACAGGGTAAAGCAGTTCTTC. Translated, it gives CASSLPVDRVKQFF.

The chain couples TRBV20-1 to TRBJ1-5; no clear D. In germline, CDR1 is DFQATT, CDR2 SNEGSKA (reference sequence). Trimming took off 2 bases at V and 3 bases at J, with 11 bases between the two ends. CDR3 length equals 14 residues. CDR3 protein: CSARFSGHNQPQHF. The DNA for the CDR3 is TGCAGTGCTAGATTCTCGGGCCACAATCAGCCCCAGCATTTT.

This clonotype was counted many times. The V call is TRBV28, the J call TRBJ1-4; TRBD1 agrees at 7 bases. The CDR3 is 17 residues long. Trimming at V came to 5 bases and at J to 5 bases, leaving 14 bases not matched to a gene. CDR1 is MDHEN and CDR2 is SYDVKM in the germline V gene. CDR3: CASSLPGQLSLNEKLFF. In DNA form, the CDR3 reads TGTGCCAGCAGTCTGCCGGGACAGCTGAGTCTGAATGAAAAACTGTTTTTT. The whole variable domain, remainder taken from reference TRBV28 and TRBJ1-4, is DVKVTQSSRYLVKRTGEKVFLECVQDMDHENMFWYRQDPGLGLRLIYFSYDVKMKEKGDIPEGYSVSREKKERFSLILESASTNQTSMYLCASSLPGQLSLNEKLFFGSGTQLSVL.

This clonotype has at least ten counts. CDR3 region: CACTGGGREKLFF. As DNA, the CDR3 is TGTGCCTGTACGGGGGGAGGGCGCGAAAAACTGTTTTTT. The V and J genes are TRBV28 and TRBJ1-4; weak D call: TRBD1 (5 bases). Germline assignment: CDR1 MDHEN and CDR2 SYDVKM. V was cut by 11 bases and J by 8 bases, with 18 bases left in between. The length of the CDR3 is 13 residues. The full variable domain, its missing parts supplied by reference TRBV28 and TRBJ1-4, is DVKVTQSSRYLVKRTGEKVFLECVQDMDHENMFWYRQDPGLGLRLIYFSYDVKMKEKGDIPEGYSVSREKKERFSLILESASTNQTSMYLCACTGGGREKLFFGSGTQLSVL.

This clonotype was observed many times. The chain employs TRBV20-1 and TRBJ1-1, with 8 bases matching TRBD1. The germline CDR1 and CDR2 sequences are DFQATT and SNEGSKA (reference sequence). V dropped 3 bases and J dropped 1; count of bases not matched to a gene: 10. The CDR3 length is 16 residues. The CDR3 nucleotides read TGCAGTGCTAGGGCCCCGCGGACAGGGACGAACACTGAAGCTTTCTTT. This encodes CSARAPRTGTNTEAFF.

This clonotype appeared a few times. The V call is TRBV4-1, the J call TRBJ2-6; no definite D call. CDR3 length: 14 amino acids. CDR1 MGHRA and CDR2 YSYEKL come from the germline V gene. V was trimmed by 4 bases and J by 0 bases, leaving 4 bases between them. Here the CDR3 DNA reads TGCGCCAGCAGCCGATACTCTGGGGCCAACGTCCTGACTTTC. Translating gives CASSRYSGANVLTF.

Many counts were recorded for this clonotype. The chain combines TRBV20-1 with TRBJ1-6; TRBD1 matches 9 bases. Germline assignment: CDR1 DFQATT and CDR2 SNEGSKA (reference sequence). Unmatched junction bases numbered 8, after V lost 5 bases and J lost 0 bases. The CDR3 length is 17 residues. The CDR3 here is CSAPGTGSSSYNSPLHF. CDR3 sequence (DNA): TGCAGTGCTCCCGGGACAGGGTCGAGCTCCTATAATTCACCCCTCCACTTT.

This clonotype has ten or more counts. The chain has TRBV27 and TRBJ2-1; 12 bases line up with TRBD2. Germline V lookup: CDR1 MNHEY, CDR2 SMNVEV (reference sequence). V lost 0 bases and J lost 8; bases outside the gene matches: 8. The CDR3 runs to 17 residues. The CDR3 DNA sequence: TGTGCCAGCAGTTTATCCCGGCTAGCGGGGGGGTCGGATGAGCAGTTCTTC. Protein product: CASSLSRLAGGSDEQFF.

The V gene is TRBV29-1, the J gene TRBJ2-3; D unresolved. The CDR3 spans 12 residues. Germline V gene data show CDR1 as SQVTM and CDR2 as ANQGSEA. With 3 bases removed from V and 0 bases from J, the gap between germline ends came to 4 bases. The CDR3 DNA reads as TGCAGCGTTGACCAGAGCACAGATACGCAGTATTTT. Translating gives CSVDQSTDTQYF.

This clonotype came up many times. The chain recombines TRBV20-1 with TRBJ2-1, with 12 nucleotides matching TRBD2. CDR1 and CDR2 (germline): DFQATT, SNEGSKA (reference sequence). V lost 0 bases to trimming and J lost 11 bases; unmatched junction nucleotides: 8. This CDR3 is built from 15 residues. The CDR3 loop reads CSARDRTSGGPQQFF. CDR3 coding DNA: TGCAGTGCTAGAGATCGTACTAGCGGGGGGCCCCAGCAGTTCTTC.

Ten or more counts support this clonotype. Here the CDR3 DNA reads TGTGCCACCAGCAGAGACGGGGGGCCTCGGTATTTT. Translating gives CATSRDGGPRYF. The rearrangement uses TRBV15 and TRBJ2-3; the D gene is possibly TRBD2 (7 bases). Per the germline V gene, CDR1 is LNHNV and CDR2 is YYDKDF (reference sequence). The CDR3 contains 12 residues. Trimming removed 0 bases at V and 14 bases at J, with 12 bases between.

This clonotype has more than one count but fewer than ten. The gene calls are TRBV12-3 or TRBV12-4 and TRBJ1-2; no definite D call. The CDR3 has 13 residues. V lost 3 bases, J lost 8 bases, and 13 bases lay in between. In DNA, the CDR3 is TGTGCCAGCAGTTTTAACGGGGAAGGAGGCTACACCTTC. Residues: CASSFNGEGGYTF.

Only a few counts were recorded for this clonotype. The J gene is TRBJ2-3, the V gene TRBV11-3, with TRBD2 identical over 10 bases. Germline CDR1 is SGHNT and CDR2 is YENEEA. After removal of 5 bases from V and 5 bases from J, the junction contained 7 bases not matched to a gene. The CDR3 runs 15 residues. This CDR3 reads CASSPSGGAQDTQYF. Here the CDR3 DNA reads TGTGCCAGCAGCCCGAGCGGGGGGGCACAAGATACGCAGTATTTT.

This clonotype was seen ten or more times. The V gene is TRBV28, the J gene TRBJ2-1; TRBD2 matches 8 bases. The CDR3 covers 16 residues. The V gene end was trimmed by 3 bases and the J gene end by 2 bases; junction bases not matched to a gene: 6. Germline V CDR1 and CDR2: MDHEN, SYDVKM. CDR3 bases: TGTGCCAGCAGTTTTCTGCGGGGGGCCGCCTACAATGAGCAGTTCTTC. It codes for CASSFLRGAAYNEQFF.

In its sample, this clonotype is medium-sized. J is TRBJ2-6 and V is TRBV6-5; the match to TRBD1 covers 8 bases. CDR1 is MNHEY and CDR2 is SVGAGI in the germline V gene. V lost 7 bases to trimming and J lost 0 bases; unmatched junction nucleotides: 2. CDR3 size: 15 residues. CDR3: CASNDRGSGANVLTF. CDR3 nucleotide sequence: TGTGCCAGCAACGACAGGGGCTCTGGGGCCAACGTCCTGACTTTC.

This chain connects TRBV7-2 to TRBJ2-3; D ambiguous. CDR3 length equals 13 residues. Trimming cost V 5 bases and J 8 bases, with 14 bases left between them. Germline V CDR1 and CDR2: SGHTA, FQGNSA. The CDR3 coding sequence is TGTGCCAGCAGCCTTTCACCCTCAGCTACGCAGTATTTT. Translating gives CASSLSPSATQYF. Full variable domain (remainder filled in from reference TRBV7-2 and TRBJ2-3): GAGVSQSPSNKVTEKGKDVELRCDPISGHTALYWYRQSLGQGLEFLIYFQGNSAPDKSGLPSDRFSAERTGGSVSTLTIQRTQQEDSAVYLCASSLSPSATQYFGPGTRLTVL.

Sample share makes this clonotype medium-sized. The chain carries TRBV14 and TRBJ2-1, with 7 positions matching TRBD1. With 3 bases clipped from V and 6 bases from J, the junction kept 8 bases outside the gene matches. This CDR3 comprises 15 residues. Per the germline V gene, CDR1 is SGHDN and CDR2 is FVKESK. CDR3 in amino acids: CASSQWTGRSNEQFF. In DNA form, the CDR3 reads TGTGCCAGCAGCCAGTGGACAGGCCGGTCCAATGAGCAGTTCTTC.

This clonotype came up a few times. The CDR3 loop reads CASSVDRDPTDTQYF. The CDR3 bases are TGTGCCAGCAGCGTAGACAGGGACCCCACAGATACGCAGTATTTT. The genes are TRBV2 and TRBJ2-3, with TRBD1 identical over 7 bases. CDR3 length: 15 amino acids. The germline gives CDR1 SNHLY, CDR2 FYNNEI. Trimming at V came to 6 bases and at J to 2 bases, leaving 8 bases not matched to a gene.

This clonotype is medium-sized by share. The CDR3 region is CASSGQGAGAYEQYF. The CDR3 bases are TGTGCCAGCAGTGGACAGGGGGCTGGTGCCTACGAGCAGTACTTC. The rearrangement uses TRBV28 and TRBJ2-7; TRBD1 aligns across 11 bases. The CDR3 loop spans 15 amino acids. With 5 bases clipped from V and 2 bases from J, the junction kept 5 bases outside the gene matches. The germline V gene encodes CDR1 MDHEN and CDR2 SYDVKM.

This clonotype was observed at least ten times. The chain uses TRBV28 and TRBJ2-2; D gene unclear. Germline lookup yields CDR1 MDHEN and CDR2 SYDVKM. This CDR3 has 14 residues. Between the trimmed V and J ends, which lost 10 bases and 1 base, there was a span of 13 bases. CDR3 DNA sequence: TGTGCCACCCCCAGGACGGTGAACACCGGGGAGCTGTTTTTT. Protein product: CATPRTVNTGELFF.

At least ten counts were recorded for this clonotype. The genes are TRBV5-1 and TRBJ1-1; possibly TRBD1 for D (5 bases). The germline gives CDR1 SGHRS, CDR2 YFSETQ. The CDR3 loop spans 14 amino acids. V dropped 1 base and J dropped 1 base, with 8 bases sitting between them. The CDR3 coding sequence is TGCGCCAGCAGCTTGAACAGGAAGAACACTGAAGCTTTCTTT. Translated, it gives CASSLNRKNTEAFF.

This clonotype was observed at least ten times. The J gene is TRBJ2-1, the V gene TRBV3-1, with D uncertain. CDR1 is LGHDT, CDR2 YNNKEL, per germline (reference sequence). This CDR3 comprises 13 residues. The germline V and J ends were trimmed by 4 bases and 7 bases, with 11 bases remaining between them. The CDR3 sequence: CASSRGLWNEQFF. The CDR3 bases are TGTGCCAGCAGCCGGGGTCTTTGGAATGAGCAGTTCTTC.

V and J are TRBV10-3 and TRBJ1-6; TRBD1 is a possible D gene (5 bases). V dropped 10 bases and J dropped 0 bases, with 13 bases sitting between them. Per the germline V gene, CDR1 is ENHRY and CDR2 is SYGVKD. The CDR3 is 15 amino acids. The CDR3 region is CATGRQSSYNSPLHF. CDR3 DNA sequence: TGTGCCACCGGGCGACAGAGCTCCTATAATTCACCCCTCCACTTT.

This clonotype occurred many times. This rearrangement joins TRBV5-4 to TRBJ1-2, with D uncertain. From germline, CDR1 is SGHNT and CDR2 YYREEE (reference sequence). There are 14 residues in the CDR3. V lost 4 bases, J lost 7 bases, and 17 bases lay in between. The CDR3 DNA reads TGTGCCAGCAGCCCCCGGACGGACCGCTTTGGCTACACCTTC. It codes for CASSPRTDRFGYTF.